The T cell receptor beta chain described here comes from a study of OX40 agonist ivuxolimab in advanced cancers. Produced via immunoSEQ multiplex PCR; TCRdb's table is partial and in-frame only. The table lists about 87,000 clones, roughly 80% of them singletons. Patients with autoimmune history or systemic immunosuppression were excluded. The V gene's germline CDR1 is SGHTA and CDR2 FQGNSA. The V gene lost 1 base and the J gene lost 4 bases, with 13 bases spanning the gap. This CDR3 has 15 amino acids. The chain combines TRBV7-2 with TRBJ1-2, with D possibly matching TRBD1 (5 bases). The sequencing here drew on CD4+ or CD8+ T cells sorted from blood, taken in a trial of the OX40 agonist ivuxolimab. The TCR sequence derives from an adult with an advanced solid tumor such as melanoma, head and neck, liver or kidney cancer. In DNA form, the CDR3 reads TGTGCCAGCAGCTTAGTGTACCAGGGAGCCTATGGCTACACCTTC. It translates to CASSLVYQGAYGYTF. Drawing the rest from reference TRBV7-2 and TRBJ1-2, the complete variable domain is GAGVSQSPSNKVTEKGKDVELRCDPISGHTALYWYRQSLGQGLEFLIYFQGNSAPDKSGLPSDRFSAERTGGSVSTLTIQRTQQEDSAVYLCASSLVYQGAYGYTFGSGTRLTVV.